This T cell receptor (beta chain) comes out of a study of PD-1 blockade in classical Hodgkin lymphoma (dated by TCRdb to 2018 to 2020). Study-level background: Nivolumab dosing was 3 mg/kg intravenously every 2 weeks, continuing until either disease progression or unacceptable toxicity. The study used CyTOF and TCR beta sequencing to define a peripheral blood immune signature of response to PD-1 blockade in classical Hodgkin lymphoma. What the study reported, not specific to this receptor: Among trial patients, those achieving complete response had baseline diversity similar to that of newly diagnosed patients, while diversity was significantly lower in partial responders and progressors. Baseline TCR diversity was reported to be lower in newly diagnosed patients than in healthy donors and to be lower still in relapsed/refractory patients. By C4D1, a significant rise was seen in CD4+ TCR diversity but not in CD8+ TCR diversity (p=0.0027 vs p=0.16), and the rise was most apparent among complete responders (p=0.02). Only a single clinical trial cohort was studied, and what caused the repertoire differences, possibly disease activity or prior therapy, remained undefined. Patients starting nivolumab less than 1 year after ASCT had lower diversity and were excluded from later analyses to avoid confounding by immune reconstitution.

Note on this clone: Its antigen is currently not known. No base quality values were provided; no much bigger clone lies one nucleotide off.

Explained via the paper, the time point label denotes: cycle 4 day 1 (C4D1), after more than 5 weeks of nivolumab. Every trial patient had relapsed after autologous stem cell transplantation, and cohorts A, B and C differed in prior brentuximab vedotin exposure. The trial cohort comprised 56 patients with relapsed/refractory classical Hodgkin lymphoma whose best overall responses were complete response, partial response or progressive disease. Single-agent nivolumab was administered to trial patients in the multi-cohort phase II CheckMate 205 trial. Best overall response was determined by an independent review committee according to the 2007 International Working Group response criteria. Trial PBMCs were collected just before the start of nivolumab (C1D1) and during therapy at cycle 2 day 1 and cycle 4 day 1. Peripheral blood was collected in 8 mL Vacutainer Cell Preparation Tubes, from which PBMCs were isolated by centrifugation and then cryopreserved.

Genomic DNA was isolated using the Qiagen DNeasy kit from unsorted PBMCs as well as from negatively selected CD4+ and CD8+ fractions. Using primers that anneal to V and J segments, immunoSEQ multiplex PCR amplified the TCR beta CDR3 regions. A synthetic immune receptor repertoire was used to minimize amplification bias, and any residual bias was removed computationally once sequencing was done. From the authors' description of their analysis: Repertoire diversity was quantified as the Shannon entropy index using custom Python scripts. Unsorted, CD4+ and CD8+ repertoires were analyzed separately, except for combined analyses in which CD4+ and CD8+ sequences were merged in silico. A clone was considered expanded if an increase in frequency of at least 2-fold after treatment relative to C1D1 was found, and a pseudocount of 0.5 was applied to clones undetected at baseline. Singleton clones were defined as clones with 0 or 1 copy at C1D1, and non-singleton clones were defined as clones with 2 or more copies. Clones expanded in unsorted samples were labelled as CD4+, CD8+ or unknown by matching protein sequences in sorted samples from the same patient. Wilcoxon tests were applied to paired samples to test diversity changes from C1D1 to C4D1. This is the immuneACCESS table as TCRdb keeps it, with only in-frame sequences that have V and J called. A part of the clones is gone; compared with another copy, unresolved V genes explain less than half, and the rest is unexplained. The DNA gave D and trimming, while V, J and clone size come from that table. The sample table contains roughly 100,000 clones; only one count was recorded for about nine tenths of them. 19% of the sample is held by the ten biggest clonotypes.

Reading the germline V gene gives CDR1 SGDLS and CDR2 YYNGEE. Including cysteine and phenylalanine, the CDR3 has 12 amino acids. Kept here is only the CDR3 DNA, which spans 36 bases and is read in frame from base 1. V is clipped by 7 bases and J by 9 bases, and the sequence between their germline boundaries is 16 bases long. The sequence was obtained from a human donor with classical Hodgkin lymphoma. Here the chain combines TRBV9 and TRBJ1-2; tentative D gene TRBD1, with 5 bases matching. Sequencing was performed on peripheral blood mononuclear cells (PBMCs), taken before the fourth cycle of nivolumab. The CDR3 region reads CASDSGGWSYTF. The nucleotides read TGTGCCAGCGATTCGGGGGGTTGGAGCTACACCTTC.